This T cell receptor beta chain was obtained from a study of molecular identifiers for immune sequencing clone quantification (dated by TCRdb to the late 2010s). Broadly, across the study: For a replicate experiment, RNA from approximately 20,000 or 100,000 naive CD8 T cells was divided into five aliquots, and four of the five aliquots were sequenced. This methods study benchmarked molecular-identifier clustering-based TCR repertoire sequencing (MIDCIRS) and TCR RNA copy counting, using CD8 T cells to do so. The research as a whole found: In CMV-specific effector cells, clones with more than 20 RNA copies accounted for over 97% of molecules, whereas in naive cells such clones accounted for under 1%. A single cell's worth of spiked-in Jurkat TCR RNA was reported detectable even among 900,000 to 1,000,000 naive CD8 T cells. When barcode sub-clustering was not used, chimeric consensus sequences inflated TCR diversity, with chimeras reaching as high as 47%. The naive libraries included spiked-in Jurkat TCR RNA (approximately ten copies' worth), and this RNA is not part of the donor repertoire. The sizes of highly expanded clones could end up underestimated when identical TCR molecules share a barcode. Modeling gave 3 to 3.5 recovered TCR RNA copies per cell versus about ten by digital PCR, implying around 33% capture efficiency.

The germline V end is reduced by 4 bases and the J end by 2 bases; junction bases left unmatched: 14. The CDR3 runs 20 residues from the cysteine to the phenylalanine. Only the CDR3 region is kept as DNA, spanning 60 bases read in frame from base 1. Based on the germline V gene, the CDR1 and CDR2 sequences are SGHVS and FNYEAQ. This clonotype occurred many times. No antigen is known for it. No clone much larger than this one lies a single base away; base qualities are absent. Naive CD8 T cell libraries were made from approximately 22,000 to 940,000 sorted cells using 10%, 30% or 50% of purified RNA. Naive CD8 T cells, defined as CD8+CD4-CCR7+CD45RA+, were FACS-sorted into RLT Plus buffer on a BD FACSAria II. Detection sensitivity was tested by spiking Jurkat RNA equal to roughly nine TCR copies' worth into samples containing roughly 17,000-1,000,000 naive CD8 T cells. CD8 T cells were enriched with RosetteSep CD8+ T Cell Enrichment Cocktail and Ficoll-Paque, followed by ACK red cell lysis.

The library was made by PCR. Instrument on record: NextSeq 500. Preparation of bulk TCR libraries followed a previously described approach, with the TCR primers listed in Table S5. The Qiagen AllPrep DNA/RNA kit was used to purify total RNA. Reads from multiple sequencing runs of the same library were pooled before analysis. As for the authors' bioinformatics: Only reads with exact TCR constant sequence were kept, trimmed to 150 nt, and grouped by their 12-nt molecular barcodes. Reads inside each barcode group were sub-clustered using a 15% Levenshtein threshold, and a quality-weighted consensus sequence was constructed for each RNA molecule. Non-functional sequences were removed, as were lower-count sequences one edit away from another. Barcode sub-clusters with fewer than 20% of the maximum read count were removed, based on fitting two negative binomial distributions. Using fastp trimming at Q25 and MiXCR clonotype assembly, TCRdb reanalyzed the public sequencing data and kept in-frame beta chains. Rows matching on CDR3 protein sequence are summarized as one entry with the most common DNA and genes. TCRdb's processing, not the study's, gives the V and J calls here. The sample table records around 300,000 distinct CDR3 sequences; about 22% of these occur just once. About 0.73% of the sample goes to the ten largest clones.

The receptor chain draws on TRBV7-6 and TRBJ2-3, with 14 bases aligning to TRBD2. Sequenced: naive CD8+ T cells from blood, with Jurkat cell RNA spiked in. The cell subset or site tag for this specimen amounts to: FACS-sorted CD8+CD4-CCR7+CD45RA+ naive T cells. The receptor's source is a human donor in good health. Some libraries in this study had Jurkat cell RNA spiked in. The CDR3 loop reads CASSWGPGTSGREATDTQYF. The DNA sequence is TGTGCCAGCAGCTGGGGCCCCGGGACTAGCGGGAGAGAAGCCACAGATACGCAGTATTTT.